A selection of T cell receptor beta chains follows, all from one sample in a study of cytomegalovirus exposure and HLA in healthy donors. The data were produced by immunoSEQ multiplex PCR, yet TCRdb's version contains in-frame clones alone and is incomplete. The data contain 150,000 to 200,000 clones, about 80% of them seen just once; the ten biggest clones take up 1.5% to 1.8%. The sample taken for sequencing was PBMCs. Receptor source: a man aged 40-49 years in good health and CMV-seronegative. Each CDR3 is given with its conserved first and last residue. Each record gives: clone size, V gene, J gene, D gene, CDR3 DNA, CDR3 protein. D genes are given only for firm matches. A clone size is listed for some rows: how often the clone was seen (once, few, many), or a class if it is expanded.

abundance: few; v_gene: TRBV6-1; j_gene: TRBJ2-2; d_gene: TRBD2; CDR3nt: TGTGCCAGCAGTGTAAGGACTAGCGGGAGGCTTAACACCGGGGAGCTGTTTTTT; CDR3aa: CASSVRTSGRLNTGELFF
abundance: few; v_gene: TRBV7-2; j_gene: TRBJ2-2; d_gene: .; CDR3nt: TGTGCCAGCAGCTCTCGCCAGGGCGACACCGGGGAGCTGTTTTTT; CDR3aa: CASSSRQGDTGELFF
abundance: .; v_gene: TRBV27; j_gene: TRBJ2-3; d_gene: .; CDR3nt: TGTGCCAGCAGTTTGACCACAGCTCGTGGAGATACGCAGTATTTT; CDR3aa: CASSLTTARGDTQYF
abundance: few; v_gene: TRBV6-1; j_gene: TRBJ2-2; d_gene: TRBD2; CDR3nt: TGTGCCAGCAAATGGGGGGGAGTAACGGCCGGGGAGCTGTTTTTT; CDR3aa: CASKWGGVTAGELFF
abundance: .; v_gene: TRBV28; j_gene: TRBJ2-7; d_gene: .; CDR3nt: TGTGCCAGCAGCTTTATTGTGTCGGGATTTCACGACGAGCAGTACTTC; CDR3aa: CASSFIVSGFHDEQYF
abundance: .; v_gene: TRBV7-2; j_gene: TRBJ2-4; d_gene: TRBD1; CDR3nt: TGTGCCAGCAGCTTACAGACAGGGGGCAAAAACAGTCAGTACTTC; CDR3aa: CASSLQTGGKNSQYF
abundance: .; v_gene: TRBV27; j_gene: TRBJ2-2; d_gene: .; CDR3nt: TGTGCCAGCAGTCCTAACAGGGCGGTCGGCACCGGGGAGCTGTTTTTT; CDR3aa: CASSPNRAVGTGELFF
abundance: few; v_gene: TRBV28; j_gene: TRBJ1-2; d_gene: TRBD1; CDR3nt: TGTGCCAGCAGTTTAAGGACAGGCCTTTCTAACTATGGCTACACCTTC; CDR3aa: CASSLRTGLSNYGYTF
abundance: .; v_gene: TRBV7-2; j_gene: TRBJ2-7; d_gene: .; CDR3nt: TGTGCCAGCAGCTTGAATCCTGTCGGCGGGTCCAGTAGCGAGCAGTACTTC; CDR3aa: CASSLNPVGGSSSEQYF
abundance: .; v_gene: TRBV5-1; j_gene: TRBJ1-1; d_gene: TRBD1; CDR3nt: TGCGCCAGCAGCTTGGCAGGGGGGTGGACTGAAGCTTTCTTT; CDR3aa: CASSLAGGWTEAFF
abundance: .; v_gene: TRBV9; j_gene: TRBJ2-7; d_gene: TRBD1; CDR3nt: TGTGCCAGCAGCGTCGGGACAGGGGTCTACGAGCAGTACTTC; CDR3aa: CASSVGTGVYEQYF
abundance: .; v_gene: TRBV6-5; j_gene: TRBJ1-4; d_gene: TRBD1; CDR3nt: TGTGCCAGCAGACTCATGGGACAGGGGGGAAAACTGTTTTTT; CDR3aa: CASRLMGQGGKLFF
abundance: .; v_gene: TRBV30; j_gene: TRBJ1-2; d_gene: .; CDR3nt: TGTGCCTGGAGTAAACGACAGCGCATTTATGGCTACACCTTC; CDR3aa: CAWSKRQRIYGYTF
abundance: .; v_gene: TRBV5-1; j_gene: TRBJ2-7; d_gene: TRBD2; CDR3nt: TGCGCCAGCAGCACAGGACTAGCATTCTCCTACGAGCAGTACTTC; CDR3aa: CASSTGLAFSYEQYF
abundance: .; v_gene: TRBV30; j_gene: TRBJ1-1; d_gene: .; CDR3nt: TGTGCCTGGGACGCCACCGAGGCCACTGAAGCTTTCTTT; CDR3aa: CAWDATEATEAFF
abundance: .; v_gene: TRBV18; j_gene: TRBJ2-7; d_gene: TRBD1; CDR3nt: TGTGCCAGCTCACCCCTATGGGACAGGGAGAGCTTCGAGCAGTACTTC; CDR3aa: CASSPLWDRESFEQYF
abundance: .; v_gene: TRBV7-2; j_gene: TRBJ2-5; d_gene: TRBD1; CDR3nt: TGTGCCAGCAGCTCCCCCCCAGGGGGTCCCCAAGAGACCCAGTACTTC; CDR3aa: CASSSPPGGPQETQYF
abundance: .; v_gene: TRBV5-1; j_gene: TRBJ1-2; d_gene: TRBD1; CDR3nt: TGCGCCAGCAGCCCGGTAGGGACAGTCCTGCCGGGGGATGGCTACACCTTC; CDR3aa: CASSPVGTVLPGDGYTF
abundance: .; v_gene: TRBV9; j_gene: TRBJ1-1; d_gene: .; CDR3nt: TGTGCCAGCAGCGTAGAGGAAGGGGAGAACACTGAAGCTTTCTTT; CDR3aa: CASSVEEGENTEAFF
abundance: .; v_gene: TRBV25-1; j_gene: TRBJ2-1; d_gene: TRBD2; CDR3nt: TGTGCCAGCAGTGAATGGGCCCCTAGCGGGAGCGATGAGCAGTTCTTC; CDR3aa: CASSEWAPSGSDEQFF
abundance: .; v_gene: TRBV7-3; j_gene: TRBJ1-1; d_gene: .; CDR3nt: TGTGCCAGCAGCCCTTATAAGGGGCTAGGGAACACTGAAGCTTTCTTT; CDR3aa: CASSPYKGLGNTEAFF
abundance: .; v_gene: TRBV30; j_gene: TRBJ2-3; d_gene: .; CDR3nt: TGTGCCTGGGTACGGAGCGCAGATACGCAGTATTTT; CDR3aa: CAWVRSADTQYF
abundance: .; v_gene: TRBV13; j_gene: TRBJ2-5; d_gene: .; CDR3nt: TGTGCCAGCAGCCTTGAGAGGGAGACCCAGTACTTC; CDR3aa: CASSLERETQYF
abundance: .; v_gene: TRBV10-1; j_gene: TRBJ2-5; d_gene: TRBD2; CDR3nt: TGCGCCAGCAGGATAGTGAAGAGGAGCGGGAGAGTGGAGACCCAGTACTTC; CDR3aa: CASRIVKRSGRVETQYF
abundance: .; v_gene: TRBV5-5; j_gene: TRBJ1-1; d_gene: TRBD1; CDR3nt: TGTGCCAGCAGCTTAACCCCCCTTCGTGCAGGGGGCACTGAAGCTTTCTTT; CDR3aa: CASSLTPLRAGGTEAFF
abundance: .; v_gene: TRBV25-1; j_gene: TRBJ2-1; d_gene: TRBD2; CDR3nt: TGTGCCAGCAGTGAATACGGAACTAGCGGATACAATGAGCAGTTCTTC; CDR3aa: CASSEYGTSGYNEQFF
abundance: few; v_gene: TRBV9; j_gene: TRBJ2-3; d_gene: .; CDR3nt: TGTGCCAGCAGCGTAGGAGAAGGGGGCACAGATACGCAGTATTTT; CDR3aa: CASSVGEGGTDTQYF
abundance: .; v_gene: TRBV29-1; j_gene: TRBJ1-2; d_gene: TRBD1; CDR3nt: TGCAGCGTTGGGGATGGACAGGGGCACTATGGCTACACCTTC; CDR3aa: CSVGDGQGHYGYTF
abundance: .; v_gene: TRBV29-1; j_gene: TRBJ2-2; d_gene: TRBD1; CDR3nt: TGCAGCGTTGAAAAGACAGGGACGAGGGGTATAACCGGGGAGCTGTTTTTT; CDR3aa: CSVEKTGTRGITGELFF
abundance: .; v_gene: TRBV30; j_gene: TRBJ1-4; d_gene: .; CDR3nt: TGTGCCTGGAGTGTATGGGGAGAGCGCGAAAAACTGTTTTTT; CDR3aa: CAWSVWGEREKLFF
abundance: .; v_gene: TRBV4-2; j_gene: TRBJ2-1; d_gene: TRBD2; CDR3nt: TGTGCCAGCAGCCAATCCCAGTCTAGCGGACTCAATGAGCAGTTCTTC; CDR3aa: CASSQSQSSGLNEQFF
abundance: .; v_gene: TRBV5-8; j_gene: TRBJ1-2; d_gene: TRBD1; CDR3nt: TGTGCCAGCAGCCTTGACTTCGGGACAGGGGTTTATGGCTACACCTTC; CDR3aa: CASSLDFGTGVYGYTF
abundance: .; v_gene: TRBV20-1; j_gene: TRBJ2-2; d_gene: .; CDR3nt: TGCAGTGCTAGTGGCGGCACTAGAGATTATTTT; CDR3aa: CSASGGTRDYF
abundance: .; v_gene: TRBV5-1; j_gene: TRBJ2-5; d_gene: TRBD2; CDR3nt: TGCGCCAGCAGCTCGGTGACTAGCGGGCCCAAAGAGACCCAGTACTTC; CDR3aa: CASSSVTSGPKETQYF
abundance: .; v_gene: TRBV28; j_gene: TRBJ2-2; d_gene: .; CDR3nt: TGTGCCAGCAGTGGATTTGTTGGGGCCAGCACCGGGGAGCTGTTTTTT; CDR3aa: CASSGFVGASTGELFF
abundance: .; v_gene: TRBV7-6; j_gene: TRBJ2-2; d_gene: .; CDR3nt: TGTGCCAGCAGCTTGGGCGGGGAGGAGCTGTTTTTT; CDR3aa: CASSLGGEELFF
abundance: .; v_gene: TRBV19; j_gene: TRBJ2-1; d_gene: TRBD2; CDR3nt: TGTGCCAGTAGTATGCTGCGGGAGGAGGAGCAGTTCTTC; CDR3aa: CASSMLREEEQFF
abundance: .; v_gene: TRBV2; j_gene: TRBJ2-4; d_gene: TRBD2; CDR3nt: TGTGCCAGCAGTGGGAGCGGGGGAGCCAAAAACAGTCAGTACTTC; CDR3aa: CASSGSGGAKNSQYF
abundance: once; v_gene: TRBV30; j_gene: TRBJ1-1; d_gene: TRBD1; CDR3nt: TGTGCCTGGAGTAGAGGACAGGGGTTCACTGAAGCTTTCTTT; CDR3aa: CAWSRGQGFTEAFF
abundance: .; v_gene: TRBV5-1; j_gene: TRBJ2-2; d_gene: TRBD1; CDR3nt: TGCGCCAGCAGCTTTGGGACAGGGAACACCGGGGAGCTGTTTTTT; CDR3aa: CASSFGTGNTGELFF
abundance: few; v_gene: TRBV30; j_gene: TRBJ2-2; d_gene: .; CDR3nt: TGTGCCTGCCTTGTGATGGGGGCGGGAGCGCGCACCGGGGAGCTGTTTTTT; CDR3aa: CACLVMGAGARTGELFF
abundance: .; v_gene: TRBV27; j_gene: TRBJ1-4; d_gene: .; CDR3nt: TGTGCCAGCAGTTTCCGCCGGGGAGGGGTAACTAATGAAAAACTGTTTTTT; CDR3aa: CASSFRRGGVTNEKLFF
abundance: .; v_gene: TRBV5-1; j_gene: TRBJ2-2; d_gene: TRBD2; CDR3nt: TGCGCCAGCAGCTTCAACGGGAGGGCCGGGACCGGGGAGCTGTTTTTT; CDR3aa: CASSFNGRAGTGELFF
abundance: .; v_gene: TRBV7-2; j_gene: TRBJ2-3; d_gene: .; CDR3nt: TGTGCCAGCACCTTCCAGGGGTTAGCGGATACGCAGTATTTT; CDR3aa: CASTFQGLADTQYF
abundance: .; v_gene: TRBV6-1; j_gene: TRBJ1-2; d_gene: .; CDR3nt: TGTGCCAGCAGTGAAGCGGTCTCAGGGCACTATGGCTACACCTTC; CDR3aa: CASSEAVSGHYGYTF
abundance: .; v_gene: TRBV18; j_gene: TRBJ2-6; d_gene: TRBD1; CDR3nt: TGTGCCAGCTCACCGGACCCGGGACAGGGACCCGGGGCCAACGTCCTGACTTTC; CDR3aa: CASSPDPGQGPGANVLTF
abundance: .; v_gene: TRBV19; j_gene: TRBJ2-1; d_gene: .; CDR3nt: TGTGCCAGTAGTATCGCCCCCGTCCGAGTGGATGAGCAGTTCTTC; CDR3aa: CASSIAPVRVDEQFF
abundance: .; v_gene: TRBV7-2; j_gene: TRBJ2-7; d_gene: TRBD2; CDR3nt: TGTGCCAGCAGCTCCCTTAGCGGGTCTTCCTACGAGCAGTACTTC; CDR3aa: CASSSLSGSSYEQYF
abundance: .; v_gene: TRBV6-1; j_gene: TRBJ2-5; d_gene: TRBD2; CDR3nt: TGTGCCAGCAGTGAACTAGCGGGAGAGCAGGAGACCCAGTACTTC; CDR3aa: CASSELAGEQETQYF
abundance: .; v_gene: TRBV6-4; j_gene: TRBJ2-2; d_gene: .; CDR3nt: TGTGCCAGCAGTGAAGGTGGATTTGGGAGTACCGGGGAGCTGTTTTTT; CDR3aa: CASSEGGFGSTGELFF
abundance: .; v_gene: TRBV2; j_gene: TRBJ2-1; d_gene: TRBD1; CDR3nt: TGTGCCAGCAGTGATCCGGGACAGGGACCCTACAATGAGCAGTTCTTC; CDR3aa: CASSDPGQGPYNEQFF
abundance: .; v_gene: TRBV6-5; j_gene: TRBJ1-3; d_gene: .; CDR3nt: TGTGCCAGCAGTCCCCGAGTGTCTGGAAACACCATATATTTT; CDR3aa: CASSPRVSGNTIYF
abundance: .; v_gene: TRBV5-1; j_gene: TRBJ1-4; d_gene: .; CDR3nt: TGCGCCAGCAGCTACGACGTAGGGGGTGAAAAACTGTTTTTT; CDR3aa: CASSYDVGGEKLFF
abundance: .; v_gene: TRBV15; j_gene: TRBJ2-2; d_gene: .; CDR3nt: TGTGCCACCACTCACTTGCTGGGGCTTTACACCGGGGAGCTGTTTTTT; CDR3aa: CATTHLLGLYTGELFF
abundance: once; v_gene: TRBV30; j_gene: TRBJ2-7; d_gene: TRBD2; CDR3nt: TGTGCCTGTAGACAAGCGGGAGCTAAGTCCTACGAGCAGTACTTC; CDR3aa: CACRQAGAKSYEQYF
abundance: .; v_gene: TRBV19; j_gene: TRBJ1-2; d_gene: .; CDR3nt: TGTGCCAGTAGTATCACCTACGAGGGTGGCTACACCTTC; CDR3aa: CASSITYEGGYTF
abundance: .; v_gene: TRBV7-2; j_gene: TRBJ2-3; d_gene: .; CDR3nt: TGTGCCAGCAGCTTACTTGGCTCGGGTACCACAGATACGCAGTATTTT; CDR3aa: CASSLLGSGTTDTQYF